This TCR beta chain is from a study of blood T cells in healthy people across ages (dated by TCRdb to the mid-2010s). Broadly, across the study: In model experiments, template switching captured about one uniquely barcoded TCR beta cDNA molecule for every two T cells. Four age groups were formed from the donors: young (average about 17 years), middle-aged (around 37), aged (roughly 59) and long-lived (around 82). The study analyzed two additional independent replicas of 1 million unique cDNA reads from the same blood draw for two donors, one aged 18 to 29 and one aged 80 or older. The study measured age-related changes in TCR beta repertoire diversity using deep sequencing normalized with unique cDNA molecular identifiers. To avoid experimental bias, donors of different ages were distributed randomly across sequencing lanes. What the study reported, not specific to this receptor: Compared with the aged group, the long-lived group had more naive CD4+ T cells, fewer expanded clones and increased TCR diversity, suggesting age selection. Observed TCR beta diversity correlated strongly with the percentage of naive T cells measured by flow cytometry. Because profiling used bulk unsorted PBMCs, naive and antigen-experienced compartments could not be compared conclusively. Observed TCR beta diversity per million T cells fell roughly linearly with age, and a significant reduction was already apparent by age about 38. Estimates of total diversity based on one million sequenced T cells were considered lower bounds and underestimates. Donor CMV infection status was unknown, potentially confounding age-related changes in expanded clonotypes.

This clonotype has just a few counts. Its antigen is currently not known. Base quality data are lacking; no much larger clone is found one base away. From a lookup of the germline V gene (reference sequence), CDR1 and CDR2 are DFQATT and SNEGSKA. A distance of 10 bases separates the germline ends of V and J, which lose 3 bases and 2 bases respectively. The CDR3 covers 13 residues, taking in both the cysteine and the phenylalanine. Only the CDR3 region is kept as DNA, spanning 39 bases read in frame from base 1. The library was prepared using 5' RACE. Sequencing used an Illumina HiSeq 2500. A second PCR of about 6 to 11 cycles was run with a J-beta primer mix and a sample-barcoded 5' primer. A template-switch 5' adaptor carrying 12 random nucleotides introduced a unique molecular identifier onto each TCR beta cDNA molecule. Each sample yielded at least 3 million CDR3-containing paired-end reads. The Mint cDNA synthesis kit, primed by a TRBC-specific oligonucleotide, was used to synthesize first-strand cDNA from all RNA. Following uracil-DNA glycosylase treatment, a first 18-cycle PCR with universal primers M1SS and BC2_uni_R was performed on all cDNA. The paper's data handling went like this. Each sample was normalized by randomly selecting 1 million high-quality reads, each carrying a distinct molecular identifier. Reads sharing molecular identifiers were discarded rather than binned into consensus sequences. MiTCR, with a Q25 quality threshold and the strictest error-elimination algorithm, was used for CDR3 identification, clonotype clustering and error correction. A nonparametric unseen species model with Euler transformation was used to estimate lower-bound total TCR beta diversity. TCRdb itself trimmed the public reads at Q25 with fastp, ran MiXCR and retained productive beta chains. Entries are consolidated by CDR3 protein sequence, retaining the most common genes and DNA. What appears here as the V and J calls and clone size reflects TCRdb's work, not the paper's. Across this sample there are around 990,000 distinct CDR3 sequences, with more than 30% seen only once. The ten most abundant clones make up 10% to 15% of the sample.

Donors were around 37 systemically healthy Caucasian individuals from Russia aged roughly 6 to 95 years. Each donor gave around 9.9 milliliters of peripheral blood, collected into EDTA-treated Vacutainer tubes. PBMCs were isolated by Ficoll-Paque density-gradient centrifugation, with at least 7 million obtained per sample. Trizol reagent was used to extract total RNA from the PBMCs, yielding at least 5.5 micrograms per sample. Naive CD45RAhigh/CD27high T cell percentages were measured by flow cytometry on a PBMC aliquot from every donor. The receptor was derived from a man in his late teens or twenties in good health. Sequencing was done on a sample of blood. The chain was built from TRBV20-1 and TRBJ1-2; perhaps TRBD1 is the D gene, with 6 bases matching. CDR3 sequence: CSASLTGNYGYTF. The sequence in DNA is TGCAGTGCTAGCTTGACAGGAAACTATGGCTACACCTTC.